These T cell receptor beta chains were read from a single sample in a study of blood T cell repertoires in COVID-19. Using immunoSEQ multiplex PCR, the repertoire was profiled, and TCRdb retains in-frame clones only, with some absent. The sample carries some 510,000 clones, 88% recorded once. The sequencing sample was made of PBMCs or T cells enriched from blood (not recorded which). All receptors come from a woman aged 40 to 50 who had recovered from COVID-19. Both conserved end residues are part of each CDR3.

V	CDR3
TRBV27	CASSLFSGKSYEQYF
TRBV29-1	CSVELASGSSYNEQFF
TRBV4-1	CASSQDQPRGLWTEAFF
TRBV12-3/TRBV12-4	CASSFYTDTQYF
TRBV2	CASSEGGARYNEQFF
TRBV9	CASSVERGKGYTF
TRBV19	CAVGSRTEPDTQYF
TRBV7-8	CASSLAANQPQHF
TRBV10-3	CAISDTSTNEKLFF
TRBV13	CASSPTRDNTEAFF
TRBV6-1	CASSELSRLEAFF
TRBV11-2	CASSPLVGQGEKLFF
TRBV5-1	CASTQDSSGNTIYF
TRBV5-1	CASSADSLDEQYF
TRBV5-1	CASSLSDQRNGYTF
TRBV4-3	CASSQALRNQPQHF
TRBV6-5	CASRRDSYEQYF
TRBV5-6	CASSLAPVMNTEAFF
TRBV27	CASRDGTARSPLHF
TRBV18	CASSPRPLGNEQFF
TRBV5-6	CASSSYTTRGSNQPQHF
TRBV10-3	CAISSRVMTGANVLTF
TRBV5-1	CASSGTPGPSLSSGRPLSEQYF
TRBV9	CASSVGRANTGELFF
TRBV11-2	CASRHTGGDYEQYF
TRBV10-1	CASRSGRGMGGEQYF
TRBV5-6	CASSLGGTGKNIQYF
TRBV7-2	CASSLVQGAHTEAFF
TRBV6-5	CASKLGLDSYNEQFF
TRBV5-4	CASSPRGGAVEAFF
TRBV29-1	CSVGQGWNTEAFF
TRBV7-9	CASSVRGGGLGGSDNEQFF
TRBV4-3	CASSQEAGRTEAFF
TRBV4-3	CASSQDRAENYEQYF
TRBV30	CALSQGTNTEAFF
TRBV23-1	CASSQSSPMDRDEKLFF
TRBV4-3	CASSQGGPDWNYNEQFF
TRBV30	CAWSVSGTGLYGYTF
TRBV9	CASSSPALDRQGNTIYF
TRBV5-1	CASSLTASGMNEQFF
TRBV29-1	CSVGQGGNQPQHF
TRBV12-5	CASGLGQGSTQHF
TRBV29-1	CSVSRGHEKLFF
TRBV12-3/TRBV12-4	CASTPTGGGGYTF
TRBV5-4	CASSLDPVSSYNSPLHF
TRBV5-1	CASSLKPAGGGGTGELFF
TRBV19	CASNEPGQKNTEAFF
TRBV19	CASSMVYLGSQEAFF
TRBV7-9	CASSLGPDRVEEKLFF
TRBV24-1	CATRETGQVGEQFF
TRBV7-2	CASSLFSGASRWRTQYF